This T cell receptor (beta chain) was observed in a study of blood T cell repertoires in COVID-19. Points on this clone: The sample carries other DNA sequences with the same CDR3.

The V end was cut by 6 bases, the J end by 9 bases, with 15 bases between. Germline V gives CDR1 WNHNN, CDR2 SYGVQD (reference sequence). The CDR3 runs 13 residues. Those enrolled in Seattle joined during active infection and were followed longitudinally afterward. Assay: immunoSEQ multiplex PCR; the TCRdb copy retains only in-frame clones and omits some. This sample carries about 350,000 clones, 75% to 90% of them seen once, and the ten largest clones take under 8.5%. The chain employs TRBV10-1 and TRBJ2-1, with D tentatively TRBD2 (5 bases). The TCR comes from a woman aged 55-75 years with COVID-19, enrolled during active disease. The sample taken for sequencing was peripheral blood. The CDR3 nucleotides are TGCGCCAGCAGGAACTCCGCTAGCAGTGAGCAGTTCTTC. Translation: CASRNSASSEQFF.